The 16 T cell receptor beta chains in this list originate from one sample, sequenced in a study of T cells after posttransplantation cyclophosphamide. Here immunoSEQ multiplex PCR was the method, and the copy in TCRdb shows in-frame clones only, minus some. The sample includes 250 or so clones, roughly 90% seen only once; the top ten take approximately 5.7%. Material for sequencing was gut tissue. Every receptor here comes from a middle-aged man.

V gene TRBV11-2 combines with J gene TRBJ1-2, with 7 bases identical to TRBD1. Germline V lookup: CDR1 SGHAT, CDR2 FQNNGV. V trimming: 3 bases; J trimming: 3 bases; junction bases outside the gene matches: 7. The CDR3 runs to 15 residues. In nucleotides, the CDR3 is TGTGCCAGCAGCTTGGAATGGGACAGACACTATGGCTACACCTTC. This codes for CASSLEWDRHYGYTF.

The chain is built from TRBV10-2 and TRBJ1-5; D possibly corresponds to TRBD1 (6 bases). Trimming took 3 bases from V and 1 from J, leaving 16 bases between them. The length of the CDR3 is 17 residues. Germline V gene lookup returns CDR1 WSHSY and CDR2 SAAADI. The CDR3 region is CASSDHGTPRSNQPQHF. The CDR3, as DNA: TGCGCCAGCAGTGACCACGGGACACCCCGGAGCAATCAGCCCCAGCATTTT.

This chain connects TRBV27 to TRBJ1-4, with D perhaps TRBD1 (5 bases). V lost 4 bases to trimming and J lost 5 bases, with 14 bases between them. The CDR3 has 15 residues. Germline loops: CDR1 MNHEY, CDR2 SMNVEV (reference sequence). CDR3 residues: CASSSVGGGNEKLFF. CDR3 in DNA: TGTGCCAGCAGTTCCGTTGGTGGGGGGAATGAAAAACTGTTTTTT.

This chain connects TRBV7-6 to TRBJ1-1; D may be TRBD1 (5 bases). Germline assignment: CDR1 SGHVS and CDR2 FNYEAQ. This CDR3 contains 16 residues. With 3 bases removed from V and 3 bases from J, the gap between germline ends came to 17 bases. CDR3 residues: CASSFSQGLGYTEAFF. CDR3 in DNA: TGTGCCAGCAGCTTTAGTCAGGGACTAGGGTACACTGAAGCTTTCTTT.

The chain has TRBV28 and TRBJ2-1; 9 bases fit TRBD2. This CDR3 region has 15 residues. The V gene end was trimmed by 3 bases and the J gene end by 5 bases; junction bases not matched to a gene: 5. Germline CDR1 is MDHEN and CDR2 is SYDVKM. CDR3 amino acids: CASSFSAGGHNEQFF. As DNA, the CDR3 is TGTGCCAGCAGTTTCTCAGCGGGGGGCCACAATGAGCAGTTCTTC.

This clone occurred once. V and J are TRBV2 and TRBJ2-7; 8 bases agree with TRBD2. Germline values: CDR1 SNHLY, CDR2 FYNNEI. CDR3 size: 15 residues. J gave up 0 bases and V 7 bases, and 8 bases lay outside the gene matches. CDR3 region: CASTGGGTNSYEQYF. The CDR3 DNA reads TGTGCCAGCACCGGGGGGGGGACCAACTCCTACGAGCAGTACTTC.

This chain links TRBV19 with TRBJ1-2; D remains ambiguous. Between the trimmed V and J ends, which lost 5 bases and 6 bases, there was a span of 4 bases. This CDR3 spans 10 amino acids. CDR1 and CDR2 (germline): LNHDA, SQIVND (reference sequence). The chain's CDR3 is CASSGDGYTF. As DNA, the CDR3 is TGTGCCAGTAGTGGAGATGGCTACACCTTC.

The V call is TRBV4-1, the J call TRBJ2-7; D unclear. V lost 1 base and J 0 bases, leaving 7 bases between the germline ends. This CDR3 contains 14 residues. CDR1 is MGHRA and CDR2 is YSYEKL in the germline V gene. In nucleotides, the CDR3 is TGCGCCAGCAGCCAAGGTCCAGTCTCCTACGAGCAGTACTTC. Its translation is CASSQGPVSYEQYF.

Here the CDR3 DNA reads TGTGCCAGCAGCCAAGCGGGGGGGCCGGCAAATGAGCAGTTCTTC. It is translated as CASSQAGGPANEQFF. The genes are TRBV7-3 and TRBJ2-1; 10 bases are a match to TRBD2. The CDR3 covers 15 residues. After removal of 5 bases from V and 7 bases from J, the junction contained 8 bases not matched to a gene. Germline CDR1 is SGHTA and CDR2 is FQGTGA.

The rearrangement joins TRBV4-2 to TRBJ2-7; a weak D match, TRBD2 (6 bases). This CDR3 has 15 residues. Germline values: CDR1 LGHNA, CDR2 YNFKEQ. V was cut by 0 bases and J by 4 bases, with 13 bases left in between. The CDR3 here is CASSQEGSGTYEQYF. The CDR3 bases are TGTGCCAGCAGCCAAGAAGGTAGCGGAACTTACGAGCAGTACTTC.

The chain links TRBV28 to TRBJ2-3; TRBD2 aligns across 10 bases. V lost 9 bases, J lost 5 bases, and 5 bases stayed unmatched. The CDR3 spans 13 residues. The germline CDR1 and CDR2 sequences are MDHEN and SYDVKM. The CDR3 coding sequence is TGTGCCAGTAAGCGGGGGGGGATAGATACGCAGTATTTT. Residues: CASKRGGIDTQYF. The full variable domain, its missing parts supplied by reference TRBV28 and TRBJ2-3, is DVKVTQSSRYLVKRTGEKVFLECVQDMDHENMFWYRQDPGLGLRLIYFSYDVKMKEKGDIPEGYSVSREKKERFSLILESASTNQTSMYLCASKRGGIDTQYFGPGTRLTVL.

This clone was detected only once. V usage is TRBV4-3 and J usage is TRBJ2-1; TRBD2 matches 14 bases. The CDR3 is 18 residues long. J lost 6 bases, V lost 6 bases, and 13 bases had no gene match. Per germline, CDR1 LGHNA and CDR2 YSLEER. The CDR3 loop is CASREGLAGGPRTNEQFF. CDR3 nucleotides: TGCGCCAGCAGAGAAGGACTAGCGGGGGGCCCCAGGACCAATGAGCAGTTCTTC.

The J gene is TRBJ2-1, the V gene TRBV18, with 10 bases lining up with TRBD2. This CDR3 has 16 amino acids. V trimming: 2 bases; J trimming: 9 bases; junction bases outside the gene matches: 10. CDR1 is KGHSH, CDR2 LQKENI, per germline. The DNA of the CDR3 is TGTGCCAGCTCACCAAGGGCCTTAGCGGGAGGTGTTGAGCAGTTCTTC. Its protein product is CASSPRALAGGVEQFF.

This rearrangement joins TRBV29-1 to TRBJ2-1, with D unresolved. Trimming took off 6 bases at V and 0 bases at J, with 6 bases between the two ends. CDR3 size: 12 residues. Germline lookup yields CDR1 SQVTM and CDR2 ANQGSEA. The CDR3 is CSVTFSYNEQFF. CDR3 bases: TGCAGCGTGACATTCTCCTACAATGAGCAGTTCTTC.

This clone was detected only once. The chain uses TRBV14 and TRBJ1-6; D is perhaps TRBD1 (5 bases). Per germline, CDR1 SGHDN and CDR2 FVKESK. The CDR3 is 13 residues long. The V end was cut by 8 bases, the J end by 0 bases, with 5 bases between. The CDR3 loop is CASQGSYNSPLHF. Written as DNA, the CDR3 is TGTGCCAGCCAGGGCTCCTATAATTCACCCCTCCACTTT.

This clone showed up just once. The J gene is TRBJ1-2, the V gene TRBV4-1; D perhaps matches TRBD1 (6 bases). The CDR3 contains 12 residues. V was cut by 4 bases and J by 7 bases, with 10 bases left in between. The V gene's germline CDR1 is MGHRA and CDR2 YSYEKL. The DNA of the CDR3 is TGCGCCAGCAGCCTCGGGGGGGCTGGCTACACCTTC. This codes for CASSLGGAGYTF.